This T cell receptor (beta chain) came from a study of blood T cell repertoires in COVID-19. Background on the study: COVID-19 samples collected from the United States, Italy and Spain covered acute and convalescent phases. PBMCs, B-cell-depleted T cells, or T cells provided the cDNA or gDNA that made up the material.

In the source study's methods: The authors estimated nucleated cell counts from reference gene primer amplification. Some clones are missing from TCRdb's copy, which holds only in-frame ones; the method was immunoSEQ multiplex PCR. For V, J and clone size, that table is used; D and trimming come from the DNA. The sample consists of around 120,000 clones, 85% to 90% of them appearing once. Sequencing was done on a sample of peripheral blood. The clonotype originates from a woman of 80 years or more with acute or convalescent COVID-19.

In nucleotides, the CDR3 is TGTGCCAGCAGTCCTTTGGGAGGGGGGCCCCCGCAGTATTTT. This encodes CASSPLGGGPPQYF. The rearrangement links TRBV27 to TRBJ2-3; possibly TRBD2 for D (7 bases). Trimming stripped 5 bases from V and 10 bases from J, with 19 bases between. The V gene's germline CDR1 is MNHEY and CDR2 SMNVEV (reference sequence). There are 14 residues in the CDR3.